The 9 T cell receptor beta chains in this list originate from one sample, sequenced in a study of early T cells in non-severe SARS-CoV-2 infection. TCRdb re-analysed the 5' RACE reads in MiXCR, keeping a single row per CDR3 protein. The sample holds just over 25,000 distinct CDR3 sequences, approximately 4% seen once. Sequencing was performed on whole blood. The receptors originated from an adult who was a healthcare worker with PCR-confirmed SARS-CoV-2 infection or an uninfected control (not recorded which).

V is TRBV11-2 and J is TRBJ2-7; 7 bases agree with TRBD1. Germline CDR1 reads SGHAT; CDR2 reads FQNNGV. The V gene end was trimmed by 8 bases and the J gene end by 2 bases; junction bases not matched to a gene: 6. The CDR3 covers 13 residues. CDR3 amino acids: CASGKQGTYEQYF. CDR3 bases: TGTGCCAGCGGGAAACAGGGGACCTACGAGCAGTACTTC.

The table lists this clonotype with many counts. This chain connects TRBV5-1 to TRBJ1-1; 7 bases map to TRBD1. V lost 1 base to trimming and J lost 3 bases; unmatched junction nucleotides: 9. Germline V gene sequence: CDR1 SGHRS, CDR2 YFSETQ. This CDR3 comprises 16 residues. CDR3 in DNA: TGCGCCAGCAGCTTGATGGGCCGACAGGGTGACACTGAAGCTTTCTTT. This sequence encodes CASSLMGRQGDTEAFF.

This clonotype was seen repeatedly, ten times or more. The chain carries TRBV5-1 and TRBJ2-2, with D possibly being TRBD2 (5 bases). The V end was cut by 4 bases, the J end by 5 bases, with 18 bases between. This CDR3 is built from 16 residues. Germline CDR1 is SGHRS and CDR2 is YFSETQ. In DNA, the CDR3 is TGCGCCAGCAGCATCCTAGCAGGAGTGGGGACCGGGGAGCTGTTTTTT. Its translation is CASSILAGVGTGELFF. The full variable domain, with the rest looked up from reference TRBV5-1 and TRBJ2-2, is KAGVTQTPRYLIKTRGQQVTLSCSPISGHRSVSWYQQTPGQGLQFLFEYFSETQRNKGNFPGRFSGRQFSNSRSEMNVSTLELGDSALYLCASSILAGVGTGELFFGEGSRLTVL.

This clonotype has a handful of counts. The chain employs TRBV19 and TRBJ2-1, with TRBD1 identical over 10 bases. Per germline, CDR1 LNHDA and CDR2 SQIVND (reference sequence). After removal of 5 bases from V and 13 bases from J, the junction contained 8 bases not matched to a gene. This CDR3 has 13 residues. CDR3 nucleotide sequence: TGTGCCAGTAGTGCCGGACAGGGGGGATCTCAGTTCTTC. As protein: CASSAGQGGSQFF.

At least ten counts were recorded for this clonotype. The chain links TRBV25-1 to TRBJ2-5; 8 bases align to TRBD1. Per germline, CDR1 MGHDK and CDR2 SYGVNS. The CDR3 consists of 16 residues. With V trimmed by 3 bases and J by 5 bases, 11 bases remained unmatched. The CDR3 region is CASSDYRLDRVETQYF. The CDR3 DNA reads TGTGCCAGCAGTGATTATAGGCTGGACAGGGTGGAGACCCAGTACTTC.

This clonotype was seen repeatedly, ten times or more. This chain uses TRBV2 with TRBJ2-3; TRBD2 matches at 7 bases. The germline gives CDR1 SNHLY, CDR2 FYNNEI. This CDR3 comprises 15 residues. V lost 1 base and J lost 7; bases outside the gene matches: 8. The CDR3 DNA reads TGTGCCAGCAGTGAAGGTAGCGGGCCATCCCATACGCAGTATTTT. Translation: CASSEGSGPSHTQYF.

The chain couples TRBV12-3 or TRBV12-4 to TRBJ1-5, with 7 bases lining up with TRBD1. The CDR3 runs to 14 residues. V shed 3 bases, J shed 7 bases, and the junction held 6 bases outside the gene matches. This CDR3 is CASSFDRAGQPQHF. The CDR3 DNA follows: TGTGCCAGCAGTTTTGACAGGGCCGGGCAGCCCCAGCATTTT.

A word on this clonotype: This clone may be a read error of a much larger clone one base away. The chain links TRBV18 to TRBJ1-6; 11 bases align to TRBD1. This CDR3 comprises 15 residues. Germline V gives CDR1 KGHSH, CDR2 LQKENI. The CDR3 reads CASTPRTGGISPLHF. The DNA for the CDR3 is TGTGCCAGCACACCACGGACAGGGGGCATTTCACCCCTCCACTTT.

This clonotype was seen at least ten times. The chain couples TRBV7-2 to TRBJ1-2; TRBD1 matches at 7 bases. V lost 4 bases and J lost 8; bases outside the gene matches: 16. Germline values: CDR1 SGHTA, CDR2 FQGNSA. CDR3 length: 16 amino acids. The DNA for the CDR3 is TGTGCCAGCAGCTCCCCCCGGGACAGCCGCTATTTGGGCTACACCTTC. This encodes CASSSPRDSRYLGYTF.